These T cell receptor beta chains were read from a single sample in a study of blood T cell repertoires in COVID-19. The data were produced by immunoSEQ multiplex PCR, yet TCRdb's version contains in-frame clones alone and is incomplete. The sample yields more than 110,000 clones, more than 75% seen once. The sample taken for sequencing was PBMCs or T cells enriched from blood (not recorded which). The origin of the receptors is a woman aged 45 to 65 who had recovered from COVID-19. CDR3s include the opening cysteine and the closing phenylalanine or tryptophan. D genes are given only for firm matches. A row's size may be missing; if present it is once, few, many or a size class.

cdr3_aa | cdr3_nt | clone_size | v_call | d_call | j_call
CASSKSGGVGYTF | TGTGCCAGCAGCAAATCAGGGGGAGTCGGCTACACCTTC | NA | TRBV5-5 | TRBD1 | TRBJ1-2
CAWSGTVLTEAFF | TGTGCCTGGAGTGGGACAGTCCTCACTGAAGCTTTCTTT | once | TRBV30 | NA | TRBJ1-1
CASRDGQRGNQPQHF | TGTGCCAGTAGAGACGGACAGAGAGGCAATCAGCCCCAGCATTTT | NA | TRBV19 | NA | TRBJ1-5
CASSQLPGRAFF | TGCGCCAGCAGCCAATTACCCGGGAGGGCTTTCTTT | NA | TRBV4-1 | NA | TRBJ1-1
CASSAEPDSPYTF | TGTGCCAGTAGTGCTGAGCCCGACAGTCCTTACACCTTC | NA | TRBV19 | NA | TRBJ1-2
CASSEAAQVFEAFF | TGTGCCAGCAGTGAAGCGGCACAGGTGTTTGAAGCTTTCTTT | few | TRBV6-1 | NA | TRBJ1-1
CASSLESAEAFF | TGTGCCAGCAGCTTAGAGTCAGCTGAAGCTTTCTTT | NA | TRBV13 | NA | TRBJ1-1
CASSPGSIGSPLHF | TGTGCCAGCAGCCCGGGGTCTATCGGTTCACCCCTCCACTTT | NA | TRBV5-6 | NA | TRBJ1-6
CASSFSPAGGIEGVETQYF | TGTGCCAGCAGCTTTAGCCCTGCCGGGGGAATCGAAGGGGTAGAGACCCAGTACTTC | NA | TRBV7-6 | NA | TRBJ2-5
CAWSSAGGPYGYTF | TGTGCCTGGAGTAGTGCCGGGGGACCCTATGGCTACACCTTC | few | TRBV30 | NA | TRBJ1-2
CAISDSQGGGEKLFF | TGTGCCATCAGTGACTCACAGGGGGGTGGTGAAAAACTGTTTTTT | NA | TRBV10-3 | TRBD1 | TRBJ1-4
CASSFTSGAYQETQYF | TGTGCCAGCAGCTTTACTAGCGGGGCTTACCAAGAGACCCAGTACTTC | once | TRBV5-5 | TRBD2 | TRBJ2-5
CASRLGKNPSAVSGANVLTF | TGTGCAAGTCGCTTAGGAAAGAACCCTAGCGCCGTGTCTGGGGCCAACGTCCTGACTTTC | once | TRBV12-2 | NA | TRBJ2-6
CASSQQGGWYGYTF | TGTGCCAGCAGCCAGCAAGGGGGCTGGTATGGCTACACCTTC | few | TRBV3-1/TRBV3-2 | TRBD1 | TRBJ1-2
CASSLAGTGYTEAFF | TGTGCCAGCAGCCTAGCCGGGACAGGGTACACTGAAGCTTTCTTT | NA | TRBV3-1/TRBV3-2 | TRBD1 | TRBJ1-1
CASSYSATDTQYF | TGTGCCAGCAGTTACTCAGCCACAGATACGCAGTATTTT | NA | TRBV6-6 | NA | TRBJ2-3
CASSLTVEANGYTF | TGTGCCAGCAGCTTAACAGTGGAGGCCAATGGCTACACCTTC | NA | TRBV7-6 | NA | TRBJ1-2
CASSLAISTGTNEKLFF | TGTGCCAGCAGCTTAGCGATCTCGACAGGCACTAATGAAAAACTGTTTTTT | NA | TRBV7-8 | NA | TRBJ1-4
CASSIVGQGGNQPQHF | TGTGCCAGTAGTATAGTAGGCCAGGGGGGCAATCAGCCCCAGCATTTT | NA | TRBV19 | TRBD1 | TRBJ1-5
CASSRDSGYTF | TGTGCCAGTAGTAGGGACAGTGGCTACACCTTC | NA | TRBV19 | TRBD1 | TRBJ1-2
CASSPVETALRGEAFF | TGTGCCAGCTCACCAGTGGAGACAGCCCTGCGGGGTGAAGCTTTCTTT | NA | TRBV18 | NA | TRBJ1-1
CASTPTGVYTDTQYF | TGTGCCAGCACCCCAACAGGGGTCTACACAGATACGCAGTATTTT | NA | TRBV28 | TRBD1 | TRBJ2-3
CASFGQNNEQFF | TGTGCCAGCTTTGGACAGAACAATGAGCAGTTCTTC | NA | TRBV2 | NA | TRBJ2-1
CASRKEGANVLTF | TGTGCCAGCAGAAAAGAGGGGGCCAACGTCCTGACTTTC | once | TRBV9 | NA | TRBJ2-6
CASSYSGPDTQYF | TGTGCCAGCAGTTACTCGGGGCCAGATACGCAGTATTTT | NA | TRBV6-5 | NA | TRBJ2-3
CASSHQGKGNQPQHF | TGTGCCAGCAGCCACCAGGGGAAAGGCAATCAGCCCCAGCATTTT | NA | TRBV3-1/TRBV3-2 | NA | TRBJ1-5
CASSRQGRGGYTF | TGTGCCAGCAGCCGACAGGGGCGGGGAGGCTACACCTTC | NA | TRBV7-9 | TRBD1 | TRBJ1-2
CASSPVGTDTQYF | TGTGCCAGCAGCCCCGTTGGCACAGATACGCAGTATTTT | NA | TRBV6-5 | NA | TRBJ2-3
CAISPLAESSYNEQFF | TGTGCCATCAGCCCACTAGCGGAGAGCTCCTACAATGAGCAGTTCTTC | few | TRBV10-3 | TRBD2 | TRBJ2-1
CAIRSGTGVYEQYF | TGTGCCATCAGGTCCGGGACAGGGGTCTACGAGCAGTACTTC | NA | TRBV10-3 | TRBD1 | TRBJ2-7
CASNRGGTQYF | TGTGCCAGTAACCGGGGGGGGACGCAGTATTTT | NA | TRBV19 | TRBD2 | TRBJ2-3
CASSWQGESSYNEQFF | TGCGCCAGCAGCTGGCAGGGGGAAAGCTCCTACAATGAGCAGTTCTTC | NA | TRBV5-1 | TRBD1 | TRBJ2-1
CASSHGQRRGNQPQHF | TGTGCCAGCAGTCATGGACAGCGCCGCGGTAATCAGCCCCAGCATTTT | once | TRBV3-1/TRBV3-2 | NA | TRBJ1-5
CASSPGSWENTEAFF | TGTGCCAGCAGCCCCGGGAGTTGGGAGAACACTGAAGCTTTCTTT | NA | TRBV14 | NA | TRBJ1-1
CASSSNSNQPQHF | TGCGCCAGCAGTTCCAATAGCAATCAGCCCCAGCATTTT | NA | TRBV10-1 | NA | TRBJ1-5
CAISARVGEQPQHF | TGTGCCATCAGTGCCAGGGTAGGTGAGCAGCCCCAGCATTTT | NA | TRBV10-3 | NA | TRBJ1-5
CASSGTGGTGELFF | TGTGCCAGCAGCGGGACAGGGGGCACCGGGGAGCTGTTTTTT | once | TRBV5-4 | TRBD1 | TRBJ2-2
CASSPLGTGELFF | TGTGCCAGCAGCCCCCTCGGTACCGGGGAGCTGTTTTTT | NA | TRBV13 | NA | TRBJ2-2
CASSSTGGDSPLHF | TGTGCCAGCAGCTCAACAGGGGGCGATTCACCCCTCCACTTT | NA | TRBV7-9 | TRBD1 | TRBJ1-6
CASMQNPGSTDTQYF | TGCGCCAGCATGCAAAACCCGGGTAGCACAGATACGCAGTATTTT | NA | TRBV5-1 | NA | TRBJ2-3
CASSLGGPYTEAFF | TGTGCCAGCAGCTTAGGGGGGCCGTACACTGAAGCTTTCTTT | NA | TRBV11-2 | NA | TRBJ1-1
CASSQQGNTEAFF | TGTGCCAGCAGCCAACAGGGGAACACTGAAGCTTTCTTT | few | TRBV3-1/TRBV3-2 | NA | TRBJ1-1
CSVEEWRKNTEAFF | TGCAGCGTTGAAGAATGGAGGAAGAACACTGAAGCTTTCTTT | NA | TRBV29-1 | NA | TRBJ1-1
CASSRTGLNGYTF | TGTGCCAGCAGCCGGACAGGGTTAAATGGCTACACCTTC | NA | TRBV2 | TRBD1 | TRBJ1-2
CASLRDRNSPLHF | TGTGCCAGCCTCAGGGACAGAAATTCACCCCTCCACTTT | NA | TRBV6-5 | TRBD1 | TRBJ1-6
CASSLGYSLPNSPLHF | TGTGCCAGCAGTTTAGGCTACAGCCTCCCCAATTCACCCCTCCACTTT | few | TRBV27 | NA | TRBJ1-6
CASSILRGGDEKAFF | TGTGCCAGTAGTATCCTCCGGGGGGGCGACGAAAAAGCTTTCTTT | NA | TRBV19 | NA | TRBJ1-1